The 7 T cell receptor beta chains below come from one sample, sequenced in a study of tumor-infiltrating lymphocytes in primary liver carcinoma. A primer matching the constant region was used to make TCR beta cDNA from 500 to 650 ng of total RNA. Each TCR beta library was derived from three nested multiplex PCR rounds that employed slightly modified ARM-PCR. The opening two PCR rounds, around 11 cycles each, paired TRBV1-TRBV30 forward primers with a C-beta reverse primer. TCRdb itself ran the multiplex PCR reads through MiXCR, one entry per CDR3 protein. Of 180,000 or so distinct CDR3 sequences in the sample, approximately 60% are singletons; the top ten hold around three quarters. The researchers obtained blood RNA from unsorted whole blood and also extracted germline DNA. The source material was peripheral blood. The receptors here all came from a man aged 40-49 years with primary liver carcinoma and hepatitis B virus infection.

A word on this clonotype: A read error may account for a junction end that differs from germline. CDR3 amino acids: CASSPHRGRRNEHYF. The CDR3 DNA is TGTGCCAGCAGCCCGCACAGGGGAAGGAGGAACGAGCACTACTTC. The V gene is TRBV11-2, the J gene TRBJ2-7, with 7 positions matching TRBD1. From germline, CDR1 is SGHAT and CDR2 FQNNGV. The length of the CDR3 is 15 residues.

The chain joins TRBV11-2 to TRBJ2-1; 7 bases map to TRBD1. The CDR3 has 15 residues. From germline, CDR1 is SGHAT and CDR2 FQNNGV. This chain's CDR3 is CVSSLTGLRDNEQFF. The DNA of the CDR3 is TGTGTCAGTAGCTTGACAGGGTTGCGGGACAATGAGCAGTTCTTC.

With regard to this clonotype: Germline is not matched at one junction end, which may reflect a read error. The CDR3 protein is CAWGRGDTQYF. CDR3 bases: TGCGCCTGGGGGCGTGGAGATACGCAGTACTTT. This chain joins TRBV29-1 and TRBJ2-3; a weak D match, TRBD1 (6 bases). The CDR3 is 11 residues long. The V gene's germline CDR1 is SQVTM and CDR2 ANQGSEA.

The rearrangement links TRBV5-1 to TRBJ2-1, with D hard to call. Germline V lookup: CDR1 SGHRS, CDR2 YFSETQ. V lost 2 bases and J 8 bases, leaving 11 bases between the germline ends. The CDR3 extends over 13 amino acids. CDR3 sequence (DNA): TGCGCCAGCAGCTTACGAGGAGTCGATGAGCAGTTCTTC. It is translated as CASSLRGVDEQFF.

The chain joins TRBV12-3 or TRBV12-4 to TRBJ1-5; perhaps TRBD1 as D (6 bases). V was shortened by 6 bases and J by 4 bases, with 13 bases between the two germline ends. The CDR3 is 14 amino acids. In nucleotides, the CDR3 is TGTGCCAGCAGACGACAGGTAGATAATCAGCCCCAGCATTTT. The encoded protein is CASRRQVDNQPQHF.

The chain carries TRBV29-1 and TRBJ2-2, with 12 bases matching TRBD2. V was clipped by 6 bases and J by 6 bases; unmatched bases: 8. Per germline, CDR1 SQVTM and CDR2 ANQGSEA. This CDR3 is built from 15 residues. This CDR3 is CSVVTSGSYSGELFF. In nucleotides, the CDR3 is TGCAGCGTCGTGACTAGCGGGAGTTACTCCGGGGAGCTGTTTTTT.

This clonotype came up many times. In DNA, the CDR3 is TGTGCCAGCCGTTCCCCCAGGGGGTATATGACTGAAGCTTTCTTT. Protein sequence: CASRSPRGYMTEAFF. This chain links TRBV11-2 with TRBJ1-1; the match to TRBD1 covers 7 bases. Looked up from germline, CDR1 is SGHAT and CDR2 is FQNNGV. Trimming removed 8 bases from V and 5 bases from J; junction bases left unmatched: 14. The CDR3 extends over 15 amino acids.